These T cell receptor beta chains were read from a single sample in a study of blood T cell repertoires in COVID-19. Profiled with immunoSEQ multiplex PCR; TCRdb holds only in-frame clones, not every one. The sample records over 200,000 clones, about four fifths being singletons. The sequenced sample was peripheral blood. The receptors come from a woman between 35 and 50 years old with active or convalescent COVID-19. The CDR3 runs from the conserved cysteine through the conserved F or W. The D gene is left open where the match is weak. Clone size is shown for a subset of rows, as once, few, many or a class of expanded clone.

j_gene,v_gene,d_gene,abundance,CDR3aa,CDR3nt
TRBJ2-1,TRBV5-4,TRBD2,few,CASSELSGGASWNEQFF,TGTGCCAGCAGCGAATTGAGCGGGGGGGCCTCCTGGAATGAGCAGTTCTTC
TRBJ1-6,TRBV6-1,NA,NA,CASSEVTANSPLHF,TGTGCCAGCAGTGAAGTGACAGCCAATTCACCCCTCCACTTT
TRBJ2-7,TRBV6-5,NA,NA,CASSPGRSYEQYF,TGTGCCAGCAGTCCGGGTAGGTCCTACGAGCAGTACTTC
TRBJ1-4,TRBV30,TRBD1,NA,CAWSPPDRGKGLDEKLFF,TGTGCCTGGAGTCCGCCGGACAGGGGTAAGGGGCTGGATGAAAAACTGTTTTTT
TRBJ2-1,TRBV11-3,NA,NA,CASSLVTPGFNEQFF,TGTGCCAGCAGCTTAGTCACCCCAGGGTTCAATGAGCAGTTCTTC
TRBJ1-1,TRBV28,NA,NA,CASSSLGTRGEAFF,TGTGCCAGCAGTTCATTGGGGACCAGGGGTGAAGCTTTCTTT
TRBJ1-5,TRBV5-6,TRBD1,NA,CASSLGTGDYQPQHF,TGTGCCAGCAGCTTGGGGACAGGGGACTATCAGCCCCAGCATTTT
TRBJ2-1,TRBV6-1,NA,many,CASSDLVAYNEQFF,TGTGCCAGCAGTGACCTAGTAGCCTACAATGAGCAGTTCTTC
TRBJ1-5,TRBV18,NA,NA,CASSPRGGLDQPQHF,TGTGCCAGCTCACCTAGAGGGGGTTTGGATCAGCCCCAGCATTTT
TRBJ1-5,TRBV2,TRBD1,NA,CASSGWTGRNQPQHF,TGTGCCAGCAGTGGGTGGACAGGGCGCAATCAGCCCCAGCATTTT